This T cell receptor beta chain was sequenced for a study of vaccination effects on CD4 cells after COVID-19. Concerning this clone: Antigen unknown.

The culture ran for about 11 days, and then CD4+ T cells were isolated. V shed 5 bases and J shed 3 bases, with 12 bases lying between them. This CDR3 has 14 residues. Germline CDR1 and CDR2: SGHTA and FQGNSA. Method: immunoSEQ multiplex PCR; TCRdb's copy keeps in-frame clones and lacks some. Among tens of thousands of clones listed, around 76% were seen once. This TCR was recovered from a human donor who had a prior SARS-CoV-2 infection. The chain employs TRBV7-2 and TRBJ2-3; D may be TRBD2 (5 bases). This sample comprised CD4+ T cells from PBMCs cultured without peptide, obtained before COVID-19 vaccination. The CDR3, as DNA: TGTGCCAGCAGCCCGGTAGCGTGGACAGATACGCAGTATTTT. Translating it yields CASSPVAWTDTQYF.